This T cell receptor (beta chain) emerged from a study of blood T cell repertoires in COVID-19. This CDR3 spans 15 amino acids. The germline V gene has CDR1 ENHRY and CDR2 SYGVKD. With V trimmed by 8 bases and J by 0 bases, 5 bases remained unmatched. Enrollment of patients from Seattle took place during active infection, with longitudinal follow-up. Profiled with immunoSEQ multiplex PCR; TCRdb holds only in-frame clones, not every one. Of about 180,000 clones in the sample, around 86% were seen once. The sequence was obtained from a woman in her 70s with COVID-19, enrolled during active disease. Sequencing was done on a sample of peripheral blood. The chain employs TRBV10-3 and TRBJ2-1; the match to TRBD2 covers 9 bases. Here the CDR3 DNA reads TGTGCCATCTCTGCGGGAGGGAGCTCCTACAATGAGCAGTTCTTC. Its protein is CAISAGGSSYNEQFF.